The 13 T cell receptor beta chains given below trace back to one sample, sequenced in a study of Ad26.COV2.S vaccination and SARS-CoV-2 variants. The assay was immunoSEQ multiplex PCR, and TCRdb's table has in-frame clones only and misses some. The sample lists around 300,000 clones; roughly 90% were seen once. Treatment meaning: 15 to 20 received Ad26.COV2.S at low or high dose, single or two shots; 5 received placebo; per-sample allocation not given. Sampling happened 63 days after the first vaccine or placebo injection. The specimen was peripheral blood, collected in a trial of Ad26.COV2.S vaccine versus placebo. The receptors here all came from a person between 18 and 59 years old who received the Ad26.COV2.S COVID-19 vaccine or a placebo.

In this sample, this clone turned up once. The chain couples TRBV9 to TRBJ2-3; possible D gene TRBD2, 5 bases. CDR1 and CDR2 from the germline V gene are SGDLS and YYNGEE. There are 15 residues in the CDR3. V was shortened by 4 bases and J by 0 bases, with 12 bases between the two germline ends. The CDR3 DNA is TGTGCCAGCAGCCCCGGACTGTTAAGCACAGATACGCAGTATTTT. Amino acids: CASSPGLLSTDTQYF.

The chain couples TRBV28 to TRBJ1-6, with a possible D match to TRBD1 (6 bases). The CDR3 extends over 15 amino acids. CDR1 MDHEN and CDR2 SYDVKM come from the germline V gene. Trimming cost V 6 bases and J 7 bases, with 16 bases left between them. In DNA, the CDR3 is TGTGCCAGCAGGTGGACAGCCTCTGCGAATTCACCCCTCCACTTT. Protein: CASRWTASANSPLHF.

This clone was counted a single time. A read error may account for a junction end that differs from germline. V gene TRBV4-2 combines with J gene TRBJ2-5; D is perhaps TRBD2 (5 bases). CDR1 is LGHNA and CDR2 is YNFKEQ in the germline V gene. The CDR3 runs 15 residues. The CDR3 region has the DNA TGTGCCAGCAGCCAAGGCCGGGATACCCAAGGGACCCAGTACTTC. It specifies CASSQGRDTQGTQYF.

V is TRBV7-9 and J is TRBJ2-1; 9 bases line up with TRBD1. CDR3 size: 15 residues. Germline V CDR1 and CDR2: SEHNR, FQNEAQ (reference sequence). J gave up 3 bases and V 3 bases, and 3 bases lay outside the gene matches. The CDR3 DNA is TGTGCCAGCAGCTTCAGGGACAGGGTCTACAATGAGCAGTTCTTC. As protein: CASSFRDRVYNEQFF.

The chain links TRBV6-4 to TRBJ2-3; possibly TRBD1 or TRBD2 for D (5 bases each). Trimming cost V 6 bases and J 2 bases, with 15 bases left between them. The germline V gene has CDR1 MRHNA and CDR2 SNTAGT. The CDR3 has 15 amino acids. The chain's CDR3 is CASSEGTLTTDTQYF. CDR3 nucleotide sequence: TGTGCCAGCAGCGAGGGGACCCTAACCACAGATACGCAGTATTTT.

V and J are TRBV5-4 and TRBJ1-1; D not certain. From germline, CDR1 is SGHNT and CDR2 YYREEE (reference sequence). Between the trimmed V and J ends, which lost 4 bases and 0 bases, there was a span of 16 bases. The length of the CDR3 is 16 residues. This chain's CDR3 is CASSPLAGSMNTEAFF. CDR3 nucleotides: TGTGCCAGCAGCCCGTTGGCTGGGAGTATGAACACTGAAGCTTTCTTT.

The CDR3 DNA is TGTGCCAGCAATGCAGGGGGCACGGAGCCCCAGCATTTT. This gives the protein CASNAGGTEPQHF. The V gene is TRBV28, the J gene TRBJ1-5; 8 bases align to TRBD1. After removal of 7 bases from V and 8 bases from J, the junction contained 7 bases not matched to a gene. This CDR3 comprises 13 residues. Germline lookup yields CDR1 MDHEN and CDR2 SYDVKM.

This clone was observed once. The chain links TRBV7-9 to TRBJ1-2, with no clear D. Per germline, CDR1 SEHNR and CDR2 FQNEAQ (reference sequence). The CDR3 sequence is 14 residues long. V was cut by 7 bases and J by 7 bases, with 19 bases left in between. CDR3 amino acids: CASIPMDVTIGYTF. CDR3 bases: TGTGCCAGCATCCCCATGGATGTGACGATTGGCTACACCTTC.

The chain has TRBV12-3 or TRBV12-4 and TRBJ2-1; D is possibly TRBD1 (5 bases). V lost 2 bases and J lost 11, with 7 bases in between. CDR3 length: 11 amino acids. The CDR3 here is CASSLSGKQFF. The CDR3 region has the DNA TGTGCCAGCAGTTTATCAGGGAAGCAGTTCTTC.

The chain joins TRBV3-1 (or the pseudogene TRBV3-2) to TRBJ2-2; D remains ambiguous. CDR1 is LGHDT and CDR2 is YNNKEL in the germline V gene (reference sequence). Trimming left V 1 base short and J 6 bases short, with 9 bases between. CDR3 size: 14 residues. CDR3 region: CASSQALASGELFF. CDR3 DNA: TGTGCCAGCAGCCAAGCCCTCGCATCCGGGGAGCTGTTTTTT.

The genes are TRBV6-5 and TRBJ2-1, with TRBD1 matching over 9 bases. V trimming: 5 bases; J trimming: 3 bases; junction bases outside the gene matches: 5. Germline CDR1 is MNHEY and CDR2 is SVGAGI. CDR3 length: 15 residues. The CDR3 region has the DNA TGTGCCAGCAGTAGACCGGGACAGGGCTACAATGAGCAGTTCTTC. Its protein product is CASSRPGQGYNEQFF.

The V and J genes are TRBV6-5 and TRBJ2-5; D not certain. The germline gives CDR1 MNHEY, CDR2 SVGAGI. Trimming removed 0 bases at V and 4 bases at J, with 12 bases between. CDR3 length: 15 residues. CDR3 residues: CASSYSAKFGETQYF. CDR3 nucleotides: TGTGCCAGCAGTTACTCGGCTAAGTTTGGAGAGACCCAGTACTTC.

A few counts support this clone. This sequence joins TRBV9 and TRBJ2-2; D is ambiguous. Germline-derived CDR1 and CDR2 are SGDLS and YYNGEE. The CDR3 loop spans 14 amino acids. With 0 bases removed from V and 5 bases from J, the gap between germline ends came to 8 bases. DNA for the CDR3: TGTGCCAGCAGCGTAGTGGTCGGGACCGGGGAGCTGTTTTTT. It codes for CASSVVVGTGELFF.